What follows is one TCR beta chain and its context. Antigen specificity is unknown. The CDR3 extends over 14 amino acids. The V and J ends lost 4 bases and 1 base respectively, with 10 bases between them. The germline V gene has CDR1 MNHEY and CDR2 SVGAGI. The sample belongs to a study of T cell repertoires in cytomegalovirus infection. Study at large: Selection of CMV epitopes for the study included recently identified HLA-C-restricted and well-studied HLA-B-restricted ones. Indications of both CMV infection and matching HLA type were provided by public TCR beta signatures.

MiXCR, run by TCRdb on the reads, gives a single entry per CDR3 protein. The data show about 700,000 distinct CDR3 sequences, with around a third seen just once and roughly 18% held by the top ten. The sample was cultured PBMCs, taken from culture after CMV antigen stimulation. The sequence came from a human donor in good health (CMV status not recorded). Some clones in this sample may be carry-over from other donors' samples. The chain carries TRBV6-5 and TRBJ1-1, with unresolved D. The CDR3 protein is CASSSPGQNTEAFF. The CDR3 DNA sequence: TGTGCCAGCAGTTCTCCCGGGCAGAACACTGAAGCTTTCTTT.